The next 27 T cell receptor beta chains were all read from a single sample in a study of blood T cell repertoires in COVID-19. Clones were sequenced by immunoSEQ multiplex PCR, and TCRdb holds only the in-frame ones, with some missing. The sample shows almost 250,000 clones, approximately 86% of them seen only once. Sequenced: peripheral blood. These receptors came from a woman aged 55-69 years who had recovered from COVID-19.

The chain uses TRBV3-1 (or the pseudogene TRBV3-2) and TRBJ2-2, with 10 positions matching TRBD2. V lost 4 bases, J lost 1 base, and 0 bases stayed unmatched. The CDR3 runs 15 residues. Germline CDR1 and CDR2: LGHDT and YNNKEL (reference sequence). The CDR3 reads CASSRLAGNTGELFF. The CDR3 DNA follows: TGTGCCAGCAGCCGACTAGCGGGGAACACCGGGGAGCTGTTTTTT.

V is TRBV4-3 and J is TRBJ2-3; 10 bases fit TRBD2. Germline V lookup: CDR1 LGHNA, CDR2 YSLEER. The J segment lost 4 bases and the V segment lost 7 bases, leaving 14 bases of the junction unmatched. The CDR3 extends over 17 amino acids. CDR3: CASTVHSSGGAADTQYF. CDR3 nucleotide sequence: TGCGCCAGCACCGTCCACTCGAGCGGGGGGGCCGCAGATACGCAGTATTTT.

J is TRBJ2-7 and V is TRBV5-6; a possible D gene is TRBD2 (7 bases). Trimming cost V 3 bases and J 3 bases, with 19 bases left between them. The CDR3 contains 16 residues. Germline V lookup: CDR1 SGHDT, CDR2 YYEEEE. CDR3 protein: CASSSRGGSLRYEQYF. As DNA, the CDR3 is TGTGCCAGCAGCTCTAGGGGGGGATCGCTCCGCTACGAGCAGTACTTC.

The chain uses TRBV6-5 and TRBJ2-1; TRBD2 is a possible D gene (5 bases). Trimming took off 2 bases at V and 14 bases at J, with 10 bases between the two ends. This CDR3 is 11 amino acids long. Germline assignment: CDR1 MNHEY and CDR2 SVGAGI. DNA for the CDR3: TGTGCCAGCAGTTACCGGGGATCCAAGTTCTTC. This sequence encodes CASSYRGSKFF.

The rearrangement links TRBV7-3 to TRBJ1-2, with unresolved D. The CDR3 sequence is 13 residues long. V was pared by 2 bases and J by 6 bases, with 10 bases between. Germline assignment: CDR1 SGHTA and CDR2 FQGTGA. The CDR3 bases are TGTGCCAGCAGCTTAGTGGCAGGAAATGGCTACACCTTC. Protein: CASSLVAGNGYTF. The full variable domain, its missing parts supplied by reference TRBV7-3 and TRBJ1-2, is GAGVSQTPSNKVTEKGKYVELRCDPISGHTALYWYRQSLGQGPEFLIYFQGTGAADDSGLPNDRFFAVRPEGSVSTLKIQRTERGDSAVYLCASSLVAGNGYTFGSGTRLTVV.

J is TRBJ1-2 and V is TRBV7-9, with no clear D. The CDR3 is 11 residues long. The ends were cut back, 8 bases at V and 8 bases at J, with 12 bases in the middle. Germline V gene data show CDR1 as SEHNR and CDR2 as FQNEAQ (reference sequence). CDR3 nucleotide sequence: TGTGCCAGCGACTCTAGATGGGGCTACACCTTC. It specifies CASDSRWGYTF.

V usage is TRBV6-5 and J usage is TRBJ2-2; no definite D call. The V gene lost 4 bases and the J gene lost 0 bases, with 9 bases spanning the gap. This CDR3 has 15 amino acids. Germline lookup yields CDR1 MNHEY and CDR2 SVGAGI. CDR3 sequence: CASSSLVANTGELFF. In DNA form, the CDR3 reads TGTGCCAGCAGTTCCTTAGTCGCGAACACCGGGGAGCTGTTTTTT.

The chain employs TRBV5-1 and TRBJ2-5; D perhaps matches TRBD2 (7 bases). Germline values: CDR1 SGHRS, CDR2 YFSETQ. There are 17 residues in the CDR3. With 2 bases removed from V and 5 bases from J, the gap between germline ends came to 22 bases. The CDR3 region has the DNA TGCGCCAGCAGCTTTGGAATCGGGGGGCGCGTTCCGGAGACCCAGTACTTC. It specifies CASSFGIGGRVPETQYF.

The chain is built from TRBV3-1 (or the pseudogene TRBV3-2) and TRBJ1-5; D unclear. Germline V gene data show CDR1 as LGHDT and CDR2 as YNNKEL (reference sequence). V lost 4 bases to trimming and J lost 3 bases, with 4 bases between them. This CDR3 comprises 12 residues. This CDR3 is CASSLSNQPQHF. CDR3 bases: TGTGCCAGCAGCCTATCCAATCAGCCCCAGCATTTT.

The gene calls are TRBV9 and TRBJ1-2, with TRBD1 identical over 8 bases. The CDR3 covers 14 residues. Germline CDR1 is SGDLS and CDR2 is YYNGEE. J lost 4 bases, V lost 0 bases, and 2 bases had no gene match. CDR3 coding DNA: TGTGCCAGCAGCGTAGCGCAGGGGGCCTATGGCTACACCTTC. Amino acids: CASSVAQGAYGYTF. Together with reference TRBV9 and TRBJ1-2, the CDR3 gives the full variable domain: DSGVTQTPKHLITATGQRVTLRCSPRSGDLSVYWYQQSLDQGLQFLIQYYNGEERAKGNILERFSAQQFPDLHSELNLSSLELGDSALYFCASSVAQGAYGYTFGSGTRLTVV.

The chain couples TRBV11-2 to TRBJ2-1; D perhaps matches TRBD1 (5 bases). The ends were cut back, 2 bases at V and 5 bases at J, with 13 bases in the middle. In germline, CDR1 is SGHAT, CDR2 FQNNGV. The CDR3 contains 15 residues. CDR3 in amino acids: CASSLRRRVHNEQFF. As DNA, the CDR3 is TGTGCCAGCAGCTTACGGCGCAGGGTCCACAATGAGCAGTTCTTC.

V is TRBV19 and J is TRBJ1-1; D remains unclear. This CDR3 has 15 residues. V was clipped by 2 bases and J by 1 base, with 11 bases between them. Germline CDR1 LNHDA, CDR2 SQIVND (reference sequence). CDR3 coding DNA: TGTGCCAGTAGTATAAGCTTAATAAGGAACACTGAAGCTTTCTTT. It is translated as CASSISLIRNTEAFF.

The chain uses TRBV9 and TRBJ1-1; 7 nucleotides align to TRBD1. The CDR3 totals 13 residues. The germline gives CDR1 SGDLS, CDR2 YYNGEE. With V trimmed by 4 bases and J by 3 bases, 3 bases remained unmatched. The CDR3: CASSRGQDTEAFF. CDR3 DNA sequence: TGTGCCAGCAGCAGGGGGCAAGACACTGAAGCTTTCTTT.

The chain is built from TRBV6-5 and TRBJ2-4; 11 nucleotides match TRBD2. CDR1 and CDR2 from the germline V gene are MNHEY and SVGAGI. Trimming removed 6 bases from V and 8 bases from J; junction bases left unmatched: 6. This CDR3 comprises 14 residues. The CDR3 region has the DNA TGTGCCAGCAGCCAACTAGCGGGGGATCACATTCAGTACTTC. This codes for CASSQLAGDHIQYF.

V and J are TRBV19 and TRBJ2-7; 8 bases map to TRBD1. Germline CDR1 and CDR2: LNHDA and SQIVND (reference sequence). Trimming took 3 bases from V and 6 from J; bases not matched to a gene: 4. The CDR3 has 13 residues. CDR3 sequence reads: CASSIATGGEQYF. The CDR3 bases are TGTGCCAGTAGTATCGCAACAGGGGGCGAGCAGTACTTC.

This chain connects TRBV13 to TRBJ2-7; maybe TRBD1 (5 bases). V lost 0 bases, J lost 2 bases, and 11 bases lay in between. Germline-derived CDR1 and CDR2 are PRHDT and FYEKMQ (reference sequence). The CDR3 consists of 15 residues. CDR3 bases: TGTGCCAGCAGCTTAGGGGCAGGGTCCACCTACGAGCAGTACTTC. As protein: CASSLGAGSTYEQYF.

The chain carries TRBV29-1 and TRBJ2-2, with TRBD1 matching 9 bases. The germline gives CDR1 SQVTM, CDR2 ANQGSEA. CDR3 length: 16 residues. V trimming: 3 bases; J trimming: 4 bases; junction bases outside the gene matches: 9. The CDR3 protein is CSVDPFGQGSTGELFF. The CDR3 region has the DNA TGCAGCGTTGACCCCTTCGGACAGGGGAGCACCGGGGAGCTGTTTTTT.

The chain employs TRBV18 and TRBJ2-5; 7 bases match TRBD1. The CDR3 is made up of 14 amino acids. J was trimmed by 2 bases and V by 2 bases; bases with no gene match: 2. Germline lookup yields CDR1 KGHSH and CDR2 LQKENI. CDR3 in DNA: TGTGCCAGCTCACCATTACAGGGGCAAGAGACCCAGTACTTC. This sequence encodes CASSPLQGQETQYF.

CDR3 DNA: TGTGCCAGCAGCTTTAATGGAGGGGGCATTGCCGGGGAGCTGTTTTTT. Its protein product is CASSFNGGGIAGELFF. The chain joins TRBV7-9 to TRBJ2-2, with D possibly TRBD1 on 7 matching bases. Germline V gives CDR1 SEHNR, CDR2 FQNEAQ (reference sequence). This CDR3 comprises 16 residues. V was shortened by 3 bases and J by 6 bases, with 17 bases between the two germline ends.

The chain joins TRBV9 to TRBJ1-4; 8 positions agree with TRBD1. The CDR3 spans 16 residues. V shed 2 bases, J shed 8 bases, and the junction held 11 bases outside the gene matches. Germline V gene lookup returns CDR1 SGDLS and CDR2 YYNGEE. DNA of the CDR3: TGTGCCAGCAGCGTCGGCCCCGGGACAGGACTAGAAAAACTGTTTTTT. Its protein is CASSVGPGTGLEKLFF.

This chain uses TRBV6-5 with TRBJ2-5, with unresolved D. Germline values: CDR1 MNHEY, CDR2 SVGAGI. The CDR3 totals 11 residues. V was pared by 5 bases and J by 4 bases, with 5 bases between. The CDR3 nucleotides are TGTGCCAGCAGTCCCGGAGAGACCCAGTACTTC. Translation: CASSPGETQYF.

The chain has TRBV18 and TRBJ1-1; D is ambiguous. Germline V gives CDR1 KGHSH, CDR2 LQKENI. V was cut by 0 bases and J by 5 bases, with 13 bases left in between. The CDR3 totals 15 residues. Written as DNA, the CDR3 is TGTGCCAGCTCACCACCGATATCGAGGTGGACTGAAGCTTTCTTT. This encodes CASSPPISRWTEAFF.

CDR3 in DNA: TGTGCCAGCAGTTACTCTCAGGGGTTGGGGCCCCAGCATTTT. It encodes CASSYSQGLGPQHF. This chain connects TRBV6-2 or TRBV6-3 to TRBJ1-5, with TRBD1 as a possible D gene (6 bases). V gave up 0 bases and J gave up 9 bases, with 12 bases separating them. CDR1 and CDR2 from the germline V gene are MNHEY and SVGEGT. This CDR3 is built from 14 residues.

This clone was detected once. This chain links TRBV5-1 with TRBJ2-3; the match to TRBD1 covers 7 bases. This CDR3 is 14 amino acids long. The V gene's germline CDR1 is SGHRS and CDR2 YFSETQ. The V segment lost 0 bases and the J segment 6 bases; nucleotides outside the gene matches: 4. The CDR3 protein is CASSLGQGDDTQYF. DNA of the CDR3: TGCGCCAGCAGCTTGGGGCAGGGGGACGATACGCAGTATTTT.

This chain links TRBV12-5 with TRBJ2-1, with a possible D match to TRBD2 (6 bases). This CDR3 contains 17 residues. V was shortened by 5 bases and J by 4 bases, with 21 bases between the two germline ends. CDR1 and CDR2 from the germline V gene are LGHNT and FRNRAP. For the CDR3, the DNA is TGTGCTAGTGGTAAAATAATGCGGGGACCACAATACAATGAGCAGTTCTTC. It codes for CASGKIMRGPQYNEQFF.

There are many counts of this clone. V gene TRBV6-4 combines with J gene TRBJ2-7, with 11 bases lining up with TRBD2. V lost 4 bases to trimming and J lost 3 bases; unmatched junction nucleotides: 2. Germline V gene lookup returns CDR1 MRHNA and CDR2 SNTAGT. This CDR3 is 14 amino acids long. In DNA form, the CDR3 reads TGTGCCAGCAGTGCCGGGACTAGCGGCTACGAGCAGTACTTC. Amino acids: CASSAGTSGYEQYF.

This clone has just one count. In DNA, the CDR3 is TGTGCCAGCAGCCCCCAACGGGACAGGGCCTACGAGCAGTACTTC. Translating it yields CASSPQRDRAYEQYF. This rearrangement joins TRBV7-6 to TRBJ2-7; 9 bases align to TRBD1. Losses at the gene ends were 5 bases for V and 2 bases for J; bases not matched to a gene: 7. The length of the CDR3 is 15 residues. Germline V lookup: CDR1 SGHVS, CDR2 FNYEAQ.